This entry lists 2 T cell receptor beta chains sequenced from one sample in a study of cytomegalovirus exposure and HLA in healthy donors. The PCR had 60 Vbeta and 13 Jbeta primers. Method: immunoSEQ multiplex PCR; TCRdb's copy keeps in-frame clones and lacks some. The sample lists approximately 150,000 clones; approximately 82% were seen once. Specimen: PBMCs. Receptors were obtained from a man between 18 and 35 years old in good health and CMV-seropositive.

The V and J genes are TRBV4-1 and TRBJ2-3; the match to TRBD2 covers 9 bases. The CDR3 has 17 residues. The V segment lost 1 base and the J segment 6 bases; nucleotides outside the gene matches: 11. Germline CDR1 and CDR2: MGHRA and YSYEKL. The CDR3 reads CASSQATGTSFSDTQYF. Written as DNA, the CDR3 is TGCGCCAGCAGCCAAGCTACCGGGACTAGCTTCTCGGATACGCAGTATTTT.

CDR3 in DNA: TGTGCCAGCTCACCGGGTACCAGGTCCACAGATACGCAGTATTTT. Its translation is CASSPGTRSTDTQYF. This chain connects TRBV18 to TRBJ2-3; D gene uncertain. The V end was cut by 3 bases, the J end by 2 bases, with 12 bases between. This CDR3 has 15 amino acids. The germline gives CDR1 KGHSH, CDR2 LQKENI.